What follows is one T cell receptor beta chain and its context. The antigen is unknown. A read error may account for a junction end that differs from germline. These data come from a study of T cells in tuberculosis. Study results and limitations: Classification accuracy was 87% (AUROC roughly 0.88) with the GMM-specific repertoire. Shorter CDR3-alpha in active tuberculosis partly drove smaller distances.

Germline values: CDR1 SGHNT, CDR2 YYREEE (reference sequence). The CDR3 length is 15 residues. Some clones are missing from TCRdb's copy, which holds only in-frame ones; the method was immunoSEQ multiplex PCR. This sample has 30,000 or so clones, with 95% found just once. The clonotype originates from a donor between 10 and 29 years old with latent tuberculosis or without tuberculosis infection. Material: PBMCs. The chain couples TRBV5-4 to TRBJ2-3; 14 bases agree with TRBD2. CDR3 sequence (DNA): TGTGCCAGCAGTTTGGGACTAGCGGGAGACGATACGCAGTATTTT. It translates to CASSLGLAGDDTQYF.